This entry lists 20 T cell receptor beta chains sequenced from one sample in a study of shared clonotypes between healthy human individuals. Assay: immunoSEQ multiplex PCR; the TCRdb copy retains only in-frame clones and omits some. Of 150,000 to 200,000 clones in the sample, 80% to 95% are singletons; the top ten hold more than 0.065%. Sequencing input: naive CD4+ T cells sorted from blood. Regarding subset: CD45RA+ positively selected. The receptors come from a woman aged 25-40 years in good health.

The V call is TRBV11-1, the J call TRBJ1-5, with 7 bases identical to TRBD1. V dropped 5 bases and J dropped 3; count of bases not matched to a gene: 4. CDR3 length: 14 amino acids. The V gene's germline CDR1 is SGHAT and CDR2 FQDESV (reference sequence). CDR3: CASSVGQDNQPQHF. In DNA form, the CDR3 reads TGTGCCAGCAGCGTCGGACAGGACAATCAGCCCCAGCATTTT.

This chain connects TRBV7-9 to TRBJ1-1; maybe TRBD1 (6 bases). Germline V gives CDR1 SEHNR, CDR2 FQNEAQ (reference sequence). This CDR3 is built from 15 residues. The V end lost 2 bases, the J end lost 1 base, and 11 bases lay between the germline ends. The CDR3 nucleotides are TGTGCCAGCAGCTTATGGGGGCTACCGAACACTGAAGCTTTCTTT. The encoded protein is CASSLWGLPNTEAFF. Full variable domain (missing parts from reference TRBV7-9 and TRBJ1-1): DTGVSQNPRHKITKRGQNVTFRCDPISEHNRLYWYRQTLGQGPEFLTYFQNEAQLEKSRLLSDRFSAERPKGSFSTLEIQRTEQGDSAMYLCASSLWGLPNTEAFFGQGTRLTVV.

In this sample, this clone turned up once. J is TRBJ2-7 and V is TRBV11-2; no reliable D call. V lost 2 bases and J 4 bases, leaving 6 bases between the germline ends. This CDR3 comprises 12 residues. CDR1 is SGHAT, CDR2 FQNNGV, per germline. This CDR3 is CASSLRMYEQYF. In DNA, the CDR3 is TGTGCCAGCAGCTTACGAATGTACGAGCAGTACTTC.

The chain couples TRBV5-5 to TRBJ2-7; 8 bases align to TRBD2. Germline values: CDR1 SGHKS, CDR2 YYEKEE (reference sequence). The length of the CDR3 is 18 residues. The V gene end was trimmed by 1 base and the J gene end by 0 bases; junction bases not matched to a gene: 12. CDR3: CASSLLFVGSGDSYEQYF. The CDR3 DNA reads as TGTGCCAGCAGCTTGTTATTTGTCGGTAGCGGGGACTCCTACGAGCAGTACTTC.

The chain is built from TRBV19 and TRBJ1-1, with TRBD1 matching over 11 bases. CDR3 length: 15 amino acids. V lost 3 bases, J lost 4 bases, and 4 bases stayed unmatched. Germline CDR1 is LNHDA and CDR2 is SQIVND (reference sequence). CDR3 nucleotide sequence: TGTGCCAGTAGTATCGGACAGGGGGCCATCACTGAAGCTTTCTTT. Its protein product is CASSIGQGAITEAFF.

The genes are TRBV5-8 and TRBJ2-7; 10 nucleotides agree with TRBD1. Germline V gives CDR1 SGHTS, CDR2 YDEGEE. The CDR3 consists of 15 residues. With 5 bases clipped from V and 3 bases from J, the junction kept 8 bases outside the gene matches. The CDR3 DNA sequence: TGTGCCAGCAGTCGTACCGGGACAGGGGACTACGAGCAGTACTTC. Translation: CASSRTGTGDYEQYF.

The chain uses TRBV14 and TRBJ2-1, with 10 bases that match TRBD2. Germline CDR1 is SGHDN and CDR2 is FVKESK. The CDR3 covers 19 residues. J lost 1 base, V lost 1 base, and 10 bases had no gene match. CDR3 residues: CASSQVSTAGLASYNEQFF. The CDR3 DNA sequence: TGTGCCAGCAGCCAAGTTTCGACGGCGGGACTAGCGTCCTACAATGAGCAGTTCTTC.

The chain joins TRBV29-1 to TRBJ2-1; D is possibly TRBD1 (5 bases). From germline, CDR1 is SQVTM and CDR2 ANQGSEA. The CDR3 covers 13 residues. The germline V and J ends were trimmed by 8 bases and 0 bases, with 11 bases remaining between them. CDR3 in amino acids: CSFRGSSYNEQFF. The CDR3 region has the DNA TGCAGCTTTAGGGGTTCCTCCTACAATGAGCAGTTCTTC.

This sequence joins TRBV10-2 and TRBJ2-7; tentatively, D is TRBD1 or TRBD2 (5 bases each). Germline CDR1 WSHSY, CDR2 SAAADI. This CDR3 comprises 15 residues. V was clipped by 3 bases and J by 3 bases, with 15 bases between them. The CDR3 DNA follows: TGCGCCAGCAGTGATTGGGGACCGTCATTCTACGAGCAGTACTTC. As protein: CASSDWGPSFYEQYF.

This rearrangement joins TRBV27 to TRBJ2-2, with D uncertain. Germline values: CDR1 MNHEY, CDR2 SMNVEV (reference sequence). CDR3 length: 17 amino acids. V was shortened by 3 bases and J by 0 bases, with 14 bases between the two germline ends. CDR3 in amino acids: CASSFLGAVANTGELFF. The DNA for the CDR3 is TGTGCCAGCAGTTTCCTTGGTGCTGTCGCGAACACCGGGGAGCTGTTTTTT.

The rearrangement links TRBV7-3 to TRBJ2-1; tentatively, D is TRBD1 (6 bases). Trimming removed 2 bases at V and 11 bases at J, with 10 bases between. CDR3 length: 12 amino acids. CDR1 is SGHTA, CDR2 FQGTGA, per germline. The CDR3 sequence: CASSLQGQKQFF. Here the CDR3 DNA reads TGTGCCAGCAGCTTACAAGGACAGAAGCAGTTCTTC.

The rearrangement uses TRBV7-8 and TRBJ2-5; D unclear. The J call may be mistaken, given a closer DNA end match to TRBJ2-7. The CDR3 is 16 residues long. The germline V gene encodes CDR1 SGHVS and CDR2 FQNEAQ. CDR3 protein: CASSLVGNSRTYEQYF. The CDR3 DNA follows: TGTGCCAGCAGCTTAGTGGGGAACAGTCGAACCTACGAGCAGTACTTC.

In DNA form, the CDR3 reads TGTGCCATCACGGGCCAGCCCCAGCATTTT. Residues: CAITGQPQHF. The chain is built from TRBV10-3 and TRBJ1-5; D remains unclear. This CDR3 has 10 residues. Germline assignment: CDR1 ENHRY and CDR2 SYGVKD. Trimming shortened V by 7 bases and J by 7 bases, and 5 bases separated the two germline ends.

The V call is TRBV7-9, the J call TRBJ1-1, with TRBD1 as a possible D gene (5 bases). Germline CDR1 SEHNR, CDR2 FQNEAQ (reference sequence). The CDR3 length is 12 residues. Trimming stripped 5 bases from V and 8 bases from J, with 12 bases between. The DNA for the CDR3 is TGTGCCAGCAGCCCCCAAACAGGAGAAGCTTTCTTT. It translates to CASSPQTGEAFF.

This chain connects TRBV30 to TRBJ1-4; no reliable D call. The CDR3 covers 11 residues. The V gene lost 4 bases and the J gene lost 11 bases, with 11 bases spanning the gap. From germline, CDR1 is GTSNPN and CDR2 SVGIG (reference sequence). The CDR3 loop is CAWTTADKLFF. CDR3 coding DNA: TGTGCCTGGACAACAGCGGACAAACTGTTTTTT.

This chain links TRBV5-1 with TRBJ2-2; D gene unclear. This CDR3 contains 16 residues. The germline V and J ends were trimmed by 4 bases and 0 bases, with 13 bases remaining between them. CDR1 SGHRS and CDR2 YFSETQ come from the germline V gene. CDR3 DNA sequence: TGCGCCAGCAGCCCGACCCCCGGAGCGAACACCGGGGAGCTGTTTTTT. Encoded protein: CASSPTPGANTGELFF.

J is TRBJ2-5 and V is TRBV5-1; tentatively, D is TRBD1 (6 bases). CDR3 size: 13 residues. Trimming took 0 bases from V and 4 from J, leaving 7 bases between them. The germline CDR1 and CDR2 sequences are SGHRS and YFSETQ. The CDR3 is CASSLEQGETQYF. Written as DNA, the CDR3 is TGCGCCAGCAGCTTGGAACAGGGAGAGACCCAGTACTTC. The whole variable domain, remainder taken from reference TRBV5-1 and TRBJ2-5, is KAGVTQTPRYLIKTRGQQVTLSCSPISGHRSVSWYQQTPGQGLQFLFEYFSETQRNKGNFPGRFSGRQFSNSRSEMNVSTLELGDSALYLCASSLEQGETQYFGPGTRLLVL.

This rearrangement joins TRBV6-6 to TRBJ2-7; no firm D call. In germline, CDR1 is MNHNY, CDR2 SVGAGI (reference sequence). V gave up 5 bases and J gave up 6 bases, with 11 bases separating them. This CDR3 is 12 amino acids long. CDR3 sequence: CASSPPQSEQYF. CDR3 nucleotides: TGTGCCAGCAGTCCCCCACAATCCGAGCAGTACTTC.

The chain recombines TRBV9 with TRBJ1-5, with TRBD1 identical over 9 bases. Germline CDR1 is SGDLS and CDR2 is YYNGEE. The CDR3 spans 14 residues. V trimming: 4 bases; J trimming: 11 bases; junction bases outside the gene matches: 10. The CDR3 is CASSRTGASVAQHF. For the CDR3, the DNA is TGTGCCAGCAGCCGGACAGGGGCTAGCGTGGCCCAGCATTTT.

V and J are TRBV4-1 and TRBJ2-7, with 7 bases matching TRBD1. Germline trimming cut 5 bases from V and 1 base from J; bases unmatched to any gene: 11. The length of the CDR3 is 16 residues. CDR1 is MGHRA, CDR2 YSYEKL, per germline. This chain's CDR3 is CASSAFAGTVSYEQYF. For the CDR3, the DNA is TGCGCCAGCAGCGCCTTTGCCGGGACAGTTTCCTACGAGCAGTACTTC.